Shown below are 6 T cell receptor beta chains from a single sample sequenced in a study of cytomegalovirus exposure and HLA in healthy donors. Generated by immunoSEQ multiplex PCR, the TCRdb table keeps only in-frame clones and is missing some. The repertoire holds 210,000 or so clones, 88% seen once, with 2.5% to 3.5% in the top ten. The sequenced material came from PBMCs. The source of these receptors is a woman younger than 35 in good health and CMV-seronegative.

The genes are TRBV6-1 and TRBJ2-1, with 9 nucleotides matching TRBD2. This CDR3 contains 16 residues. V lost 6 bases to trimming and J lost 5 bases; unmatched junction nucleotides: 11. Germline CDR1 and CDR2: MNHNS and SASEGT. The chain's CDR3 is CASREKGLALDNEQFF. CDR3 DNA: TGTGCCAGCAGGGAAAAGGGACTAGCCCTAGACAATGAGCAGTTCTTC.

This clone appeared a few times. The chain employs TRBV11-2 and TRBJ2-4, with 7 positions matching TRBD1. From germline, CDR1 is SGHAT and CDR2 FQNNGV. The CDR3 spans 15 residues. V lost 3 bases, J lost 0 bases, and 2 bases stayed unmatched. In DNA, the CDR3 is TGTGCCAGCAGCTTGAGGGGGCTAGCCAAAAACATTCAGTACTTC. It yields the protein CASSLRGLAKNIQYF.

The V and J genes are TRBV27 and TRBJ2-7; 12 nucleotides line up with TRBD2. CDR3 length equals 15 residues. Germline loops: CDR1 MNHEY, CDR2 SMNVEV (reference sequence). V lost 4 bases, J lost 3 bases, and 4 bases stayed unmatched. The chain's CDR3 is CASSSLTSGSYEQYF. The CDR3, as DNA: TGTGCCAGCAGTTCCCTGACTAGCGGGAGCTACGAGCAGTACTTC.

The V gene is TRBV2, the J gene TRBJ2-7; D gene ambiguous. The CDR3 runs to 14 residues. V shed 5 bases and J shed 0 bases, with 11 bases lying between them. The germline V gene has CDR1 SNHLY and CDR2 FYNNEI. DNA for the CDR3: TGTGCCAGCAGTCGGGTGGCCAGCTCCTACGAGCAGTACTTC. Its translation is CASSRVASSYEQYF.

The CDR3 loop is CASRAASNTGELFF. The CDR3 nucleotides read TGTGCCAGCAGGGCGGCTTCGAACACCGGGGAGCTGTTTTTT. The chain combines TRBV7-3 with TRBJ2-2; no firm D call. Trimming took 6 bases from V and 0 from J, leaving 8 bases between them. The germline gives CDR1 SGHTA, CDR2 FQGTGA. The CDR3 extends over 14 amino acids.

J is TRBJ2-5 and V is TRBV6-5; 10 bases map to TRBD2. This CDR3 region has 15 residues. V was clipped by 1 base and J by 5 bases; unmatched bases: 4. The germline V gene has CDR1 MNHEY and CDR2 SVGAGI. The DNA of the CDR3 is TGTGCCAGCAGTTACTTCCTAGCGGGAGATGAGACCCAGTACTTC. Amino acid sequence: CASSYFLAGDETQYF.